The 22 T cell receptor beta chains below all came from one sample that was sequenced in a study of blood T cells in healthy people across ages. For the second PCR, which ran for 7 to 11 cycles, a sample-barcoded 5' primer and a J-beta primer mix were used. TCRdb called the 5' RACE reads again in MiXCR, with one record for every CDR3 protein. This sample has under 1,000,000 distinct CDR3 sequences, with around 50% found just once. What was sequenced was blood. These receptors came from a man of 80 years or more in good health.

This clonotype was detected a few times. The V gene is TRBV15, the J gene TRBJ2-3, with a possible D match to TRBD1 (5 bases). Germline V gene data show CDR1 as LNHNV and CDR2 as YYDKDF (reference sequence). This CDR3 has 15 amino acids. V was shortened by 0 bases and J by 6 bases, with 13 bases between the two germline ends. CDR3 protein: CATSRDRHQGDTQYF. The CDR3 nucleotides are TGTGCCACCAGCAGAGATCGCCACCAGGGTGATACGCAGTATTTT.

This chain connects TRBV7-6 to TRBJ2-3; D remains ambiguous. Germline V CDR1 and CDR2: SGHVS, FNYEAQ. CDR3 length: 15 residues. V dropped 0 bases and J dropped 0 bases, with 7 bases sitting between them. CDR3 sequence: CASSLAGSSTDTQYF. In DNA, the CDR3 is TGTGCCAGCAGCTTAGCGGGATCTAGCACAGATACGCAGTATTTT. The variable domain in full, with the rest retrieved from reference TRBV7-6 and TRBJ2-3, is GAGVSQSPRYKVTKRGQDVALRCDPISGHVSLYWYRQALGQGPEFLTYFNYEAQQDKSGLPNDRFSAERPEGSISTLTIQRTEQRDSAMYRCASSLAGSSTDTQYFGPGTRLTVL.

This clonotype was found a few times. The genes are TRBV5-1 and TRBJ1-1; 7 bases are shared with TRBD1. The ends lost 0 bases at V and 8 bases at J; junction bases unmatched: 7. CDR3 size: 14 residues. Germline loops: CDR1 SGHRS, CDR2 YFSETQ. The CDR3 bases are TGCGCCAGCAGCTTGGAATCCAACAGGGGAGAAGCTTTCTTT. Translated: CASSLESNRGEAFF.

In this sample, this clonotype turned up once. CDR3 sequence: CASSQESDRGGDTQYF. The CDR3 coding sequence is TGCGCCAGCAGCCAAGAATCGGACAGGGGGGGGGATACGCAGTATTTT. The V gene is TRBV4-1, the J gene TRBJ2-3; 10 bases map to TRBD1. V shed 0 bases and J 6 bases; nucleotides not matched to a gene: 6. This CDR3 has 16 residues. Germline V gene lookup returns CDR1 MGHRA and CDR2 YSYEKL.

Worth noting for this clonotype: Compared with germline, one end of the junction differs, possibly owing to a read error. The V and J genes are TRBV7-2 and TRBJ2-1; maybe TRBD2 (6 bases). The CDR3 covers 16 residues. CDR1 SGHTA and CDR2 FQGNSA come from the germline V gene. This chain's CDR3 is CPSSRAGDSSYNEQFF. CDR3 DNA sequence: TGTCCCAGCAGCCGAGCGGGCGATAGCTCCTACAATGAGCAGTTCTTC.

The rearrangement links TRBV4-1 to TRBJ2-1, with 10 nucleotides matching TRBD2. This CDR3 region has 18 residues. Germline V gives CDR1 MGHRA, CDR2 YSYEKL. The J segment lost 7 bases and the V segment lost 4 bases, leaving 16 bases of the junction unmatched. The chain's CDR3 is CASSLELAGSQKGNEQFF. CDR3 bases: TGCGCCAGCAGCCTAGAACTAGCGGGGAGCCAGAAGGGTAATGAGCAGTTCTTC.

Only a few counts were recorded for this clonotype. The chain has TRBV7-3 and TRBJ2-3; 7 bases agree with TRBD1. Germline values: CDR1 SGHTA, CDR2 FQGTGA. CDR3 size: 14 residues. V shed 4 bases and J 9 bases; nucleotides not matched to a gene: 10. CDR3 coding DNA: TGTGCCAGCAGCTCGAGCGAGACAGGGCACACGCAGTATTTT. Translation: CASSSSETGHTQYF.

This clonotype was detected only a few times. This chain uses TRBV7-3 with TRBJ2-4; a possible D gene is TRBD1 (5 bases). V was pared by 5 bases and J by 6 bases, with 14 bases between. Germline CDR1 and CDR2: SGHTA and FQGTGA. The CDR3 consists of 14 residues. Here the CDR3 reads CASSADDSLNIQYF. Here the CDR3 DNA reads TGTGCCAGCAGCGCCGACGACAGTTTAAACATTCAGTACTTC.

V is TRBV18 and J is TRBJ2-1; 7 positions match TRBD2. CDR3 length: 16 residues. Germline trimming cut 2 bases from V and 10 bases from J; bases unmatched to any gene: 14. Germline lookup yields CDR1 KGHSH and CDR2 LQKENI. The CDR3 here is CASSPNVAGALGEQFF. The CDR3 DNA follows: TGTGCCAGCTCACCAAACGTAGCGGGCGCCTTGGGAGAGCAGTTCTTC.

This clonotype showed up just once. This rearrangement joins TRBV7-2 to TRBJ2-1, with a weak D call TRBD2 (6 bases). There are 16 residues in the CDR3. Germline V gene sequence: CDR1 SGHTA, CDR2 FQGNSA. The V end lost 1 base, the J end lost 3 bases, and 13 bases lay between the germline ends. Here the CDR3 DNA reads TGTGCCAGCAGCTTAGAAGCGGGCGCGAGCTACAATGAGCAGTTCTTC. Translated: CASSLEAGASYNEQFF. The full variable domain, its missing parts supplied by reference TRBV7-2 and TRBJ2-1, is GAGVSQSPSNKVTEKGKDVELRCDPISGHTALYWYRQSLGQGLEFLIYFQGNSAPDKSGLPSDRFSAERTGGSVSTLTIQRTQQEDSAVYLCASSLEAGASYNEQFFGPGTRLTVL.

This clonotype was counted at least ten times. The DNA of the CDR3 is TGTGCCAGCATTAACAGGTTATCCTACGAGCAGTACTTC. Protein: CASINRLSYEQYF. This chain connects TRBV6-2 or TRBV6-3 to TRBJ2-7; D might be TRBD1 (5 bases). V lost 7 bases and J 1 base, leaving 11 bases between the germline ends. Germline V gene lookup returns CDR1 MNHEY and CDR2 SVGEGT. This CDR3 is built from 13 residues.

For this clonotype: The junction shows a germline mismatch at one end, possibly a read error. V and J are TRBV27 and TRBJ2-3; 7 bases align to TRBD1. Germline lookup yields CDR1 MNHEY and CDR2 SMNVEV (reference sequence). This CDR3 contains 15 residues. The CDR3 bases are TGTGCCAGCAGTCCCGCGACATATGGGACAGATACGCAGTATTTC. Amino acids: CASSPATYGTDTQYF.

This chain uses TRBV5-1 with TRBJ2-3, with 10 bases matching TRBD2. The CDR3 sequence is 19 residues long. Trimming at V came to 2 bases and at J to 5 bases, leaving 17 bases not matched to a gene. CDR1 and CDR2 from the germline V gene are SGHRS and YFSETQ. CDR3 in amino acids: CASSFSGPGTSDLEDTQYF. The CDR3 region has the DNA TGCGCCAGCAGCTTCAGCGGTCCCGGGACTAGCGATTTGGAAGATACGCAGTATTTT.

CDR3 protein: CASLGVPKNIQYF. CDR3 coding DNA: TGTGCCAGCCTCGGGGTCCCCAAAAACATTCAGTACTTC. This chain links TRBV28 with TRBJ2-4; possibly TRBD2 for D (5 bases). CDR3 size: 13 residues. Looked up from germline, CDR1 is MDHEN and CDR2 is SYDVKM. V lost 8 bases and J lost 2, with 10 bases in between.

CDR3 in DNA: TGTGCCAGCAGTCCCACTAATCCTGTCCAGCCCCAGCATTTT. Protein product: CASSPTNPVQPQHF. The chain is built from TRBV2 and TRBJ1-5; D is undetermined. From germline, CDR1 is SNHLY and CDR2 FYNNEI. The CDR3 runs 14 residues. Deletions cut 5 bases from V and 7 bases from J, with 15 bases between.

As regards this clonotype: The junction departs from the called germline gene at one end, perhaps through a read error. The chain carries TRBV9 and TRBJ2-7, with TRBD1 matching over 10 bases. CDR1 is SGDLS and CDR2 is YYNGEE in the germline V gene. This CDR3 is 16 amino acids long. CDR3 residues: CAGSVMDRGDYYEQYF. CDR3 in DNA: TGTGCCGGCAGCGTTATGGACAGGGGGGATTACTACGAGCAGTACTTC.

This clonotype was counted between two and nine times. This chain connects TRBV14 to TRBJ2-5; D ambiguous. V lost 4 bases, J lost 4 bases, and 16 bases lay in between. The CDR3 has 15 amino acids. Germline V gene data show CDR1 as SGHDN and CDR2 as FVKESK. CDR3: CASSPGLAAPETQYF. DNA of the CDR3: TGTGCCAGCAGCCCCGGCCTTGCAGCCCCAGAGACCCAGTACTTC.

This clonotype was seen only a few times. The chain carries TRBV10-1 and TRBJ2-3; 8 bases are shared with TRBD2. CDR1 is WNHNN and CDR2 is SYGVQD in the germline V gene (reference sequence). This CDR3 region has 14 residues. The V segment lost 6 bases and the J segment 5 bases; nucleotides outside the gene matches: 7. In DNA form, the CDR3 reads TGCGCCAGCAGATCAGCGGGAGACAGAGATACGCAGTATTTT. It yields the protein CASRSAGDRDTQYF.

Note on this clonotype: A single base separates this from a much larger clone, so it may be a read error. The chain recombines TRBV6-5 with TRBJ2-4; 7 bases fit TRBD1. TRBJ2-7 explains the end of the DNA better; the J call may be wrong. The CDR3 has 12 residues. From germline, CDR1 is MNHEY and CDR2 SVGAGI. The CDR3 region has the DNA TGTGCCAGCAGTTGGGGACAGAACGAGCAGTACTTC. This translates into CASSWGQNEQYF.

V is TRBV5-1 and J is TRBJ2-7; D possibly corresponds to TRBD1 (6 bases). Per the germline V gene, CDR1 is SGHRS and CDR2 is YFSETQ. With 0 bases removed from V and 0 bases from J, the gap between germline ends came to 10 bases. The CDR3 consists of 15 residues. The CDR3 spells CASSLGQVNSYEQYF. DNA of the CDR3: TGCGCCAGCAGCTTGGGACAGGTGAACTCCTACGAGCAGTACTTC.

The chain joins TRBV20-1 to TRBJ1-2; D perhaps matches TRBD1 (5 bases). Trimming shortened V by 1 base and J by 4 bases, and 16 bases separated the two germline ends. From germline, CDR1 is DFQATT and CDR2 SNEGSKA (reference sequence). The CDR3 sequence is 15 residues long. The CDR3 here is CSARGGPGRSYGYTF. Here the CDR3 DNA reads TGCAGTGCTAGAGGTGGCCCGGGACGGTCCTATGGCTACACCTTC.

The chain combines TRBV7-9 with TRBJ1-6; the D is unclear. Trimming removed 5 bases at V and 8 bases at J, with 13 bases between. The CDR3 has 14 residues. The germline gives CDR1 SEHNR, CDR2 FQNEAQ (reference sequence). This chain's CDR3 is CASSHVIGHSPLHF. CDR3 nucleotides: TGTGCCAGCAGCCACGTCATCGGTCATTCACCCCTCCACTTT.